The clone carrying this T cell receptor (beta chain) was detected only a few times. This CDR3 region has 12 residues. Germline-derived CDR1 and CDR2 are MNHEY and SVGAGI. The V end was cut by 6 bases, the J end by 4 bases, with 7 bases between. The sample is drawn from a study of Ad26.COV2.S vaccination and SARS-CoV-2 variants. Study-wide background: The authors gave Ad26.COV2.S intramuscularly, either once or twice 56 days apart.

Generated by immunoSEQ multiplex PCR, the TCRdb table keeps only in-frame clones and is missing some. Of 300,000 to 500,000 clones detected, more than 85% appear once; the ten largest clones hold approximately 3.7%. Treatment defined: around 19 received Ad26.COV2.S at low or high dose, single or two shots; about five received placebo; per-sample allocation not given. Sampling was performed 63 days after the first vaccine or placebo injection. Sequencing used peripheral blood, obtained in a trial of Ad26.COV2.S vaccine versus placebo. This TCR was recovered from a person between 18 and 65 years old who received the Ad26.COV2.S COVID-19 vaccine or a placebo. The rearrangement uses TRBV6-5 and TRBJ1-3; the D gene is possibly TRBD1 (5 bases). The CDR3 protein is CASSRQGNTIYF. CDR3 nucleotides: TGTGCCAGCAGCAGACAGGGAAACACCATATATTTT.